Below are 19 T cell receptor beta chains sequenced from a single sample in a study of blood T cell repertoires in COVID-19. The repertoire was sequenced with immunoSEQ multiplex PCR; TCRdb's copy has only in-frame clones and lacks some. This sample has tens of thousands of clones, with approximately 90% found just once. The sample taken for sequencing was peripheral blood. The receptors shown here come from a woman in her 50s with acute or convalescent COVID-19.

In its sample, this clone was seen once. This chain connects TRBV19 to TRBJ1-2; no clear D. The CDR3 covers 13 residues. Germline CDR1 LNHDA, CDR2 SQIVND (reference sequence). Trimming took off 7 bases at V and 8 bases at J, with 17 bases between the two ends. The CDR3 protein is CASTPGRGTGYTF. The DNA for the CDR3 is TGTGCCAGTACCCCCGGGCGGGGTACAGGCTACACCTTC.

This chain links TRBV3-1 (or the pseudogene TRBV3-2) with TRBJ1-2; D call uncertain. The CDR3 consists of 14 residues. Germline values: CDR1 LGHDT, CDR2 YNNKEL (reference sequence). The V end was cut by 0 bases, the J end by 4 bases, with 9 bases between. The CDR3 is CASSQDVPGYGYTF. The CDR3 DNA reads TGTGCCAGCAGCCAAGACGTCCCCGGCTATGGCTACACCTTC.

The chain uses TRBV2 and TRBJ2-1; no firm D call. Per germline, CDR1 SNHLY and CDR2 FYNNEI. CDR3 length equals 11 residues. V was pared by 4 bases and J by 11 bases, with 9 bases between. The CDR3 protein is CASSGSEKQFF. CDR3 in DNA: TGTGCCAGCAGTGGTTCCGAGAAGCAGTTCTTC.

The chain recombines TRBV30 with TRBJ1-1; TRBD1 aligns across 7 bases. CDR3 length: 13 amino acids. Germline values: CDR1 GTSNPN, CDR2 SVGIG (reference sequence). V shed 2 bases, J shed 4 bases, and the junction held 4 bases outside the gene matches. The CDR3 sequence is CAWSRGLGTEAFF. DNA for the CDR3: TGTGCCTGGAGTAGGGGGCTAGGCACTGAAGCTTTCTTT.

The V gene is TRBV14, the J gene TRBJ2-1, with 9 bases lining up with TRBD2. Germline V gene data show CDR1 as SGHDN and CDR2 as FVKESK. The ends lost 4 bases at V and 7 bases at J; junction bases unmatched: 8. CDR3 length equals 15 residues. DNA for the CDR3: TGTGCCAGCAGCCTTAGCGGGGGACCTTATAATGAGCAGTTCTTC. As protein: CASSLSGGPYNEQFF.

Judged by abundance, this clone is medium-sized (0.01 to 0.1%). This sequence joins TRBV7-3 and TRBJ2-2; 10 bases align to TRBD2. CDR1 and CDR2 from the germline V gene are SGHTA and FQGTGA. V was clipped by 3 bases and J by 7 bases; unmatched bases: 5. CDR3 length: 15 residues. The CDR3 region has the DNA TGTGCCAGCAGCTTCACTAGCGGGGCCAGCGGGGAGCTGTTTTTT. Translation gives CASSFTSGASGELFF.

The CDR3 spells CASSIRVTEAFF. CDR3 nucleotides: TGTGCCAGTAGTATTCGAGTCACTGAAGCTTTCTTT. The gene calls are TRBV19 and TRBJ1-1; no clear D gene. CDR1 and CDR2 (germline): LNHDA, SQIVND (reference sequence). The CDR3 contains 12 residues. V was clipped by 3 bases and J by 4 bases, with 6 bases between them.

The V and J genes are TRBV6-1 and TRBJ1-3, with 10 bases fitting TRBD1. The trim removed 4 bases at V and 0 bases at J, leaving 9 bases unmatched. Per the germline V gene, CDR1 is MNHNS and CDR2 is SASEGT. The CDR3 sequence is 18 residues long. The CDR3 region has the DNA TGTGCCAGCAGTGCCGGGGACAGGGGCTTTTTCTCTGGAAACACCATATATTTT. Its protein is CASSAGDRGFFSGNTIYF.

The genes are TRBV2 and TRBJ1-1; 8 bases are shared with TRBD1. This CDR3 comprises 14 residues. V gave up 6 bases and J gave up 1 base; unmatched junction bases: 4. Germline-derived CDR1 and CDR2 are SNHLY and FYNNEI. The CDR3 sequence is CASSEQGGNTEAFF. Here the CDR3 DNA reads TGTGCCAGCAGCGAACAGGGGGGGAACACTGAAGCTTTCTTT.

The chain employs TRBV3-1 (or the pseudogene TRBV3-2) and TRBJ1-2; D might be TRBD1 (6 bases). V was shortened by 4 bases and J by 6 bases, with 12 bases between the two germline ends. CDR1 and CDR2 (germline): LGHDT, YNNKEL (reference sequence). This CDR3 comprises 13 residues. The CDR3 nucleotides are TGTGCCAGCAGCCTGGGACACATAGATGGCTACACCTTC. It codes for CASSLGHIDGYTF.

The table lists this clone with a count of one. The V and J genes are TRBV18 and TRBJ2-1, with 13 positions matching TRBD2. Germline CDR1 KGHSH, CDR2 LQKENI. J lost 9 bases, V lost 5 bases, and 13 bases had no gene match. The CDR3 consists of 17 residues. DNA for the CDR3: TGTGCCAGCTCAAGCCTGCGTACTAGCGGGAGGGCGGCTGAGCAGTTCTTC. The encoded protein is CASSSLRTSGRAAEQFF.

The chain couples TRBV19 to TRBJ2-7; TRBD1 matches 7 bases. From germline, CDR1 is LNHDA and CDR2 SQIVND (reference sequence). The length of the CDR3 is 13 residues. The trim removed 6 bases at V and 5 bases at J, leaving 7 bases unmatched. The CDR3 nucleotides read TGTGCCAGTAGGAACAGGGGAAGCGACGAGCAGTACTTC. Translating it yields CASRNRGSDEQYF.

The V gene is TRBV5-3, the J gene TRBJ1-5; TRBD1 agrees at 8 bases. TRBV5-3 is marked as an open reading frame, function uncertain. V trimming: 3 bases; J trimming: 5 bases; junction bases outside the gene matches: 10. The CDR3 consists of 16 residues. CDR3 coding DNA: TGTGCCAGAAGCTATCGGGACAGGACTATGGATCAGCCCCAGCATTTT. This gives the protein CARSYRDRTMDQPQHF.

V is TRBV27 and J is TRBJ2-5, with D uncertain. This CDR3 spans 13 amino acids. Trimming left V 3 bases short and J 1 base short, with 6 bases between. From germline, CDR1 is MNHEY and CDR2 SMNVEV (reference sequence). In DNA, the CDR3 is TGTGCCAGCAGTTTCCGGAGCCAAGAGACCCAGTACTTC. This sequence encodes CASSFRSQETQYF.

The rearrangement links TRBV5-6 to TRBJ2-7; TRBD2 is a possible D gene (6 bases). CDR3 length equals 17 residues. Germline CDR1 reads SGHDT; CDR2 reads YYEEEE. V was shortened by 2 bases and J by 3 bases, with 21 bases between the two germline ends. The CDR3 sequence: CASSLTGLAAGYYEQYF. The CDR3 nucleotides are TGTGCCAGCAGCTTAACGGGACTCGCGGCAGGGTACTACGAGCAGTACTTC.

The rearrangement joins TRBV9 to TRBJ2-5; perhaps TRBD2 as D (5 bases). Germline V gene lookup returns CDR1 SGDLS and CDR2 YYNGEE. CDR3 length: 18 amino acids. V was cut by 0 bases and J by 1 base, with 19 bases left in between. The CDR3 DNA sequence: TGTGCCAGCAGCGTAGAGGCCTCCAGCGGTCCCTTCCAAGAGACCCAGTACTTC. As protein: CASSVEASSGPFQETQYF.

This rearrangement joins TRBV29-1 to TRBJ1-1; TRBD1 might be the D (5 bases). Trimming left V 4 bases short and J 4 bases short, with 13 bases between. The CDR3 has 13 residues. CDR1 and CDR2 (germline): SQVTM, ANQGSEA. CDR3 sequence (DNA): TGCAGCGTTGGGTATTCCGGGGGCACTGAAGCTTTCTTT. It specifies CSVGYSGGTEAFF.

The V gene is TRBV6-2 or TRBV6-3, the J gene TRBJ1-5, with D perhaps matching TRBD1 (5 bases). The CDR3 consists of 17 residues. Germline CDR1 and CDR2: MNHEY and SVGEGT. The V and J ends lost 2 bases and 0 bases respectively, with 14 bases between them. In DNA form, the CDR3 reads TGTGCCAGCAGTTACGGGCCGGGTGGGGCTAGCAATCAGCCCCAGCATTTT. Its translation: CASSYGPGGASNQPQHF.

The chain employs TRBV6-6 and TRBJ1-4; D is unresolved. The CDR3 is 13 residues long. The germline CDR1 and CDR2 sequences are MNHNY and SVGAGI (reference sequence). Trimming cost V 11 bases and J 3 bases, with 13 bases left between them. The CDR3 region is CAGSGFANEKLFF. CDR3 nucleotide sequence: TGTGCCGGCTCGGGGTTTGCTAATGAAAAACTGTTTTTT.